Listed below are T cell receptor beta chains from one sample, sequenced in a study of blood T cells in healthy people across ages. TCRdb used MiXCR to reprocess the 5' RACE reads, holding one entry per CDR3 protein. The table lists 710,000 or so distinct CDR3 sequences, about 20% of them singletons. Specimen: blood. The receptors shown here come from a man between 70 and 80 years old in good health. Each CDR3 is given with its conserved first and last residue. Each record gives: CDR3 DNA, CDR3 protein, J gene, D gene, V gene, clone size. The D gene is left open where the match is weak. A clone size is listed for some rows: how often the clone was seen (once, few, many), or a class if it is expanded.

TGTGCCAGCAGCGGACCGCGGCCGAGCACAGATACGCAGTATTTT CASSGPRPSTDTQYF TRBJ2-3 NA TRBV7-8 NA
TGTGCCAGCAGCGTAGGGACAGGCCTCGGGGAGACCCAGTACTTC CASSVGTGLGETQYF TRBJ2-5 TRBD1 TRBV9 NA
TGTGCCAGCAGCCGTAACAGATGGGAGACCCAGTACTTC CASSRNRWETQYF TRBJ2-5 NA TRBV16 once
TGTGCCAGCAGCCCCGGGCGGACTTATGGCTACACCTTC CASSPGRTYGYTF TRBJ1-2 NA TRBV28 few
TGCAGTGCTAGAGAGGACAGGGCCGACGGGGAGCTGTTTTTT CSAREDRADGELFF TRBJ2-2 TRBD1 TRBV20-1 NA
TGTGCCAGCAGTCGGGGGGAATCCTACAATGAGCAGTTCTTC CASSRGESYNEQFF TRBJ2-1 TRBD2 TRBV6-4 NA
TGCAGCGCCCTCATGACTAGCCGACGCACAGATACGCAGTATTTT CSALMTSRRTDTQYF TRBJ2-3 TRBD2 TRBV29-1 NA
TGTGCCAGCAGCTTAGCAGGTAGCGGGATAGCCAAAAACATTCAGTACTTC CASSLAGSGIAKNIQYF TRBJ2-4 TRBD2 TRBV7-2 NA
TGTGCCAGCAGCACCCCCGTATCGGCTTCACCCCTCCACTTT CASSTPVSASPLHF TRBJ1-6 NA TRBV7-9 once
TGTGCCAGCAGTTCCCCGCCAAGGGGGGAAAAACTGTTTTTT CASSSPPRGEKLFF TRBJ1-4 NA TRBV27 few
TGTGCCAGCAGTTGGGACCGAAGTGGTGAGCAGTTCTTC CASSWDRSGEQFF TRBJ2-1 NA TRBV14 few
TGTGCCATCAGATCGGAGGGGGCAAGAGATACGCAGTATTTT CAIRSEGARDTQYF TRBJ2-3 NA TRBV10-3 NA
TGCAGTGCTGGCATAAGTTTGGGTGGGGCCGATAATGAGCAGTTCTTC CSAGISLGGADNEQFF TRBJ2-1 NA TRBV20-1 many
TGTGCCAGCAGCCTGGGGCTTTACGGGGCCAACGTCCTGACTTTC CASSLGLYGANVLTF TRBJ2-6 NA TRBV12-3/TRBV12-4 few
TGTGCCAGCAGTTGGGACAGGGGGACGGACACCGGGGAGCTGTTTTTT CASSWDRGTDTGELFF TRBJ2-2 TRBD1 TRBV28 NA
TGTGCCAGCAGTGCCAACCTTAAGGACGAGCAGTACTTC CASSANLKDEQYF TRBJ2-7 NA TRBV27 few
TGCAGTGCTAGACTGCGGGGGACAGGGCAGACTAACTATGGCTACACCTTC CSARLRGTGQTNYGYTF TRBJ1-2 TRBD1 TRBV20-1 few
TGTGCCATCAGTGAGTCAGGAGATACGCAGTATTTT CAISESGDTQYF TRBJ2-3 NA TRBV10-3 many